The table lists the clone carrying this T cell receptor beta chain with a count of one. CDR3 length equals 13 residues. Germline CDR1 SGHRS, CDR2 YFSETQ. V was pared by 3 bases and J by 8 bases, with 2 bases of the junction left unmatched. Authors' processing steps: Reference gene primers were amplified, and this amplification served to estimate nucleated cell counts. Libraries were prepared by immunoSEQ multiplex PCR; TCRdb keeps only in-frame clonotypes and omits some of them. Clonal size and the V and J genes are those of that table, whereas D and trimming came from the DNA. The sample contains a few hundred thousand clones, 85% to 90% of which appear only once. The data belong to a study of blood T cell repertoires in COVID-19. As for the study in general: The origin of the acute and convalescent COVID-19 samples was the United States, Italy and Spain. T cells, B-cell-depleted T cells, or PBMCs provided the cDNA or gDNA that served as material.

This receptor was identified in a woman in her thirties with COVID-19, enrolled during active disease. The sample taken for sequencing was peripheral blood. This chain links TRBV5-1 with TRBJ1-4; 9 bases map to TRBD1. CDR3 protein: CASSWDREEKLFF. The CDR3 nucleotides read TGCGCCAGCAGCTGGGACAGGGAAGAAAAACTGTTTTTT.